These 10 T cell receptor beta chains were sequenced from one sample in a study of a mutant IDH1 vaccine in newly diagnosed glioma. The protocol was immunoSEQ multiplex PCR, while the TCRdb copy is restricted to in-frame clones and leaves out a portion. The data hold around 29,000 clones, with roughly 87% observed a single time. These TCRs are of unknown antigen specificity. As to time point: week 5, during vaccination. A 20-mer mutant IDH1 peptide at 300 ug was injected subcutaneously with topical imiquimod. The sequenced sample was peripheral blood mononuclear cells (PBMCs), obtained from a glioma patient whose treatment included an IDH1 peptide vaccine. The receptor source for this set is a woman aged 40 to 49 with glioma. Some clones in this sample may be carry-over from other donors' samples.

The CDR3 reads CASSPVEGRTDTQYF. The CDR3, as DNA: TGCGCCAGCAGCCCCGTGGAGGGCAGAACAGATACGCAGTATTTT. The chain combines TRBV4-3 with TRBJ2-3; D perhaps matches TRBD2 (6 bases). V was shortened by 4 bases and J by 3 bases, with 14 bases between the two germline ends. This CDR3 region has 15 residues. Per the germline V gene, CDR1 is LGHNA and CDR2 is YSLEER.

The CDR3 DNA is TGTGCCAGCAGCGGGGGGGACAGGGGGCTGAGTGGGGCCAACGTCCTGACTTTC. It codes for CASSGGDRGLSGANVLTF. This chain joins TRBV5-5 and TRBJ2-6; TRBD1 matches at 12 bases. With V trimmed by 4 bases and J by 3 bases, 8 bases remained unmatched. The CDR3 runs to 18 residues. In germline, CDR1 is SGHKS, CDR2 YYEKEE (reference sequence). The whole variable domain, filled in from reference TRBV5-5 and TRBJ2-6, reads DAGVTQSPTHLIKTRGQQVTLRCSPISGHKSVSWYQQVLGQGPQFIFQYYEKEERGRGNFPDRFSARQFPNYSSELNVNALLLGDSALYLCASSGGDRGLSGANVLTFGAGSRLTVL.

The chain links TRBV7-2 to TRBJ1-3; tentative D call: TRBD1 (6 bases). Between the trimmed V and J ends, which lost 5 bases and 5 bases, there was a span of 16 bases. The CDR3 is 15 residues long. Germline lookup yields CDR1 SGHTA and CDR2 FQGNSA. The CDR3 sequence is CASSPGDRTRNTIYF. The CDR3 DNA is TGTGCCAGCAGCCCGGGAGACAGGACCCGAAACACCATATATTTT.

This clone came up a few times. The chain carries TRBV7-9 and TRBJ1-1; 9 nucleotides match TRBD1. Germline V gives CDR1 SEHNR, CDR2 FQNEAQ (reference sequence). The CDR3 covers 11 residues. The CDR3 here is CASTGGTEAFF. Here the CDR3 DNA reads TGTGCTTCGACAGGGGGCACTGAAGCTTTCTTT.

The CDR3 sequence: CASSHQGGGGYNEQFF. The DNA of the CDR3 is TGTGCCAGCAGTCACCAAGGGGGAGGAGGTTACAATGAGCAGTTCTTC. The chain carries TRBV6-4 and TRBJ2-1; D could derive from TRBD1 or TRBD2 (6 bases each). The germline CDR1 and CDR2 sequences are MRHNA and SNTAGT. The germline V and J ends were trimmed by 5 bases and 4 bases, with 18 bases remaining between them. CDR3 length: 16 residues.

This CDR3 is CASSLQPFSGNTIYF. For the CDR3, the DNA is TGTGCCAGCAGCTTGCAGCCATTCTCTGGAAACACCATATATTTT. The chain uses TRBV7-2 and TRBJ1-3; D is ambiguous. V gave up 3 bases and J gave up 0 bases, with 9 bases separating them. The germline CDR1 and CDR2 sequences are SGHTA and FQGNSA. The CDR3 sequence is 15 residues long.

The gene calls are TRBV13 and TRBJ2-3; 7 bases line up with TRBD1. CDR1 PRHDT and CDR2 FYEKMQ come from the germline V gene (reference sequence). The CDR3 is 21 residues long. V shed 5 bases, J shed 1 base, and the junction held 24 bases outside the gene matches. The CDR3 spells CASSPRNRGAFDLIGTDTQYF. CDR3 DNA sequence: TGTGCCAGCAGCCCAAGAAACAGGGGCGCCTTTGATTTGATTGGCACAGATACGCAGTATTTT.

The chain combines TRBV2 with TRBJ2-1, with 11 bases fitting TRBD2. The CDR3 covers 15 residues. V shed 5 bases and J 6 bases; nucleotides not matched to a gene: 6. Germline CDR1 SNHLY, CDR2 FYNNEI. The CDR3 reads CASSQGTSGSNEQFF. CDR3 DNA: TGTGCCAGCAGTCAGGGAACTAGCGGGAGCAATGAGCAGTTCTTC.

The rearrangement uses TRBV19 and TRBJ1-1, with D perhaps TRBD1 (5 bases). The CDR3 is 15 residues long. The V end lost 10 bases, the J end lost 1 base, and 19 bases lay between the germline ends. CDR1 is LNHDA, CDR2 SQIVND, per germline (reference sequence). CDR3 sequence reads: CATSWGYRGNTEAFF. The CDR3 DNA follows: TGTGCCACCTCGTGGGGGTACAGAGGGAACACTGAAGCTTTCTTT.

The CDR3 nucleotides are TGTGCCAGCAGCTTCGACGGTCTTTCTACGCAGTATTTT. This sequence encodes CASSFDGLSTQYF. V gene TRBV11-3 combines with J gene TRBJ2-3; D is unresolved. This CDR3 has 13 amino acids. Trimming pared 3 bases from V and 8 bases from J, leaving 12 bases between. Germline loops: CDR1 SGHNT, CDR2 YENEEA.